This T cell receptor beta chain was sequenced during a study of neurological immune-mediated disorders. Points from the study as a whole: Phylogenetic grouping placed 18 of 34 multiple sclerosis patients' repertoires in one related-CDR3 cluster, a possible signature.

This clonotype was seen a few times. Its specificity is unknown. The CDR3 runs to 14 residues. TCRdb fed the 5' RACE reads into MiXCR, producing one record per CDR3 protein. The sample has some 60,000 distinct CDR3 sequences; less than 4% are singletons. The rearrangement links TRBV21-1 to TRBJ2-7. TRBV21-1 is a documented pseudogene. Sequences were obtained from PBMCs. This receptor was obtained from a woman aged 50 to 60 with multiple sclerosis. The CDR3 protein is CASSKAVVAYEQYF. CDR3 DNA sequence: TGTGCCAGCAGCAAAGCGGTGGTAGCCTACGAGCAGTACTTC.